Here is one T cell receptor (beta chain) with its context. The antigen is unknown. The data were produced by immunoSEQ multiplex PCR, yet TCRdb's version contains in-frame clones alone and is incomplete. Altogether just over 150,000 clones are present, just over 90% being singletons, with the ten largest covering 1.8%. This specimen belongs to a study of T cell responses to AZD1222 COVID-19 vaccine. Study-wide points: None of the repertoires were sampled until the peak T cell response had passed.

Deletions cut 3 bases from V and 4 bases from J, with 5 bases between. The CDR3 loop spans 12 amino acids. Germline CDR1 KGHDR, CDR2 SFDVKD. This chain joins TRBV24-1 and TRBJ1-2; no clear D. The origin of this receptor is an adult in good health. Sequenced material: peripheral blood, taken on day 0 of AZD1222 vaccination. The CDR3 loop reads CATSDRSYGYTF. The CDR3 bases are TGTGCCACCAGTGATAGAAGCTATGGCTACACCTTC.